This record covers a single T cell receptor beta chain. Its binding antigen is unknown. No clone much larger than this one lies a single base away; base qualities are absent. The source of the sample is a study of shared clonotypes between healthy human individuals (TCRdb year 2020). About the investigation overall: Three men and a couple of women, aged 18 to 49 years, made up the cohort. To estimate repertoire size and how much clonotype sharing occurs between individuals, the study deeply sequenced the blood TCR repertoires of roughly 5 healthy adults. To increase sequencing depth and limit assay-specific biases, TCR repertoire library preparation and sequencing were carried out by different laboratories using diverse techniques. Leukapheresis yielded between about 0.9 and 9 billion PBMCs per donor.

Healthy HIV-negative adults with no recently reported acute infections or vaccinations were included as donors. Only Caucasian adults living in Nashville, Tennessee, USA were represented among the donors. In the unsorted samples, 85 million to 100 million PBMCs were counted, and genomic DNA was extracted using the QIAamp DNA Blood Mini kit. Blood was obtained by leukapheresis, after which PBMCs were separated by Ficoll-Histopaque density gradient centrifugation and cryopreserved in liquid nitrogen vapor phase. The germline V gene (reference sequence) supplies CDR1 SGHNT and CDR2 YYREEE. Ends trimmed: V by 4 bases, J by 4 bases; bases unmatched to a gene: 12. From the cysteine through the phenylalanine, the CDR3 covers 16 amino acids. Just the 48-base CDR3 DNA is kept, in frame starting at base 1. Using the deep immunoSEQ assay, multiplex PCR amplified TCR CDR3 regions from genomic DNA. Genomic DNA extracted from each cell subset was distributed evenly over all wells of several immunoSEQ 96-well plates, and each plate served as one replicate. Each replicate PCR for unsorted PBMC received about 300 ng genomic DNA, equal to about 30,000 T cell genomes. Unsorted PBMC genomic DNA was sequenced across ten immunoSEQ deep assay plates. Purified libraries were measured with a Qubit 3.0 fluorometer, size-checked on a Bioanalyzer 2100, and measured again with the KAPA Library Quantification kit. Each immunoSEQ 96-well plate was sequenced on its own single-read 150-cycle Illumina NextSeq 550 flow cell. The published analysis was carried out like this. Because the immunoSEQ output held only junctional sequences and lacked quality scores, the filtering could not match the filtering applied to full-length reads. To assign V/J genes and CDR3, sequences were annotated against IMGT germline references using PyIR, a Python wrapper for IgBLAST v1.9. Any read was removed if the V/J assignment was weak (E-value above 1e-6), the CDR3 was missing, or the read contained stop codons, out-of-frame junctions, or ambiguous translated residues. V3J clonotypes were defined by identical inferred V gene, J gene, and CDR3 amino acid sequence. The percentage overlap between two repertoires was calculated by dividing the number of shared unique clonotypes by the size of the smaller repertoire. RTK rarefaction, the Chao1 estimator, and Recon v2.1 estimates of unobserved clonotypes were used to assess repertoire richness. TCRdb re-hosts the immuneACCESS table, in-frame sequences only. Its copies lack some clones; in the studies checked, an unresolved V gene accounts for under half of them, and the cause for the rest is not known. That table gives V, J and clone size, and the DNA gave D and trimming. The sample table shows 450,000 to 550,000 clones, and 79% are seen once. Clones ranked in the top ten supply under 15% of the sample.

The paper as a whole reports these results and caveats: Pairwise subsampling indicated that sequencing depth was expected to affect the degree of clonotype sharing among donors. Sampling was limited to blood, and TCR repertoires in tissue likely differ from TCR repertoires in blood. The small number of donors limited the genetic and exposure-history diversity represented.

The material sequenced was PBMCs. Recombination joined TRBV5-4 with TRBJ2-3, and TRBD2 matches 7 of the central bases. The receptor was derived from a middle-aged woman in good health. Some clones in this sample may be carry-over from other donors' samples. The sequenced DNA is TGTGCCAGCAGCGCCGGGACTAACCGCCGGGCAGATACGCAGTATTTT. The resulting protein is CASSAGTNRRADTQYF.